The clone carrying this TCR beta chain appeared a single time. The junction departs from germline at one end; a sequencing error may be responsible. The sample originates from a study of blood T cell repertoires in COVID-19. Across the study: Samples of COVID-19 (acute and convalescent) were obtained from the United States, Italy and Spain. T cells, B-cell-depleted T cells, or PBMCs provided the cDNA or gDNA that served as material.

The CDR3 is made up of 15 amino acids. Germline-derived CDR1 and CDR2 are SGHNT and YYREEE (reference sequence). Method: immunoSEQ multiplex PCR; TCRdb's copy keeps in-frame clones and lacks some. The sample gives around 20,000 clones, around 87% of which show up once; around 10% is in the top ten. The sample consisted of peripheral blood. The receptor comes from a human donor in a cohort sampled during active COVID-19. This chain links TRBV5-4 with TRBJ2-5, with 9 positions matching TRBD2. This chain's CDR3 is CASTLGAGGQETQYF. In DNA, the CDR3 is TGTGCCAGCACCTTGGGGGCGGGAGGGCAAGAGACCCAGTACTTC.